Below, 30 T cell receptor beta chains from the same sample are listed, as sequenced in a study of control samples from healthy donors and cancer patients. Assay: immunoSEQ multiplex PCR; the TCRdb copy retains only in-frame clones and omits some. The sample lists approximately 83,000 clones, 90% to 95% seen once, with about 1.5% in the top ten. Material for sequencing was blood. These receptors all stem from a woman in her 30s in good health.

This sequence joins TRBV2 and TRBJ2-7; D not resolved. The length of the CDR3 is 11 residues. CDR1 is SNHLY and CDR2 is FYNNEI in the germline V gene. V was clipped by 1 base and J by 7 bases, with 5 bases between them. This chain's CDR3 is CASSEDLEQYF. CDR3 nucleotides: TGTGCCAGCAGTGAAGATTTGGAGCAGTACTTC.

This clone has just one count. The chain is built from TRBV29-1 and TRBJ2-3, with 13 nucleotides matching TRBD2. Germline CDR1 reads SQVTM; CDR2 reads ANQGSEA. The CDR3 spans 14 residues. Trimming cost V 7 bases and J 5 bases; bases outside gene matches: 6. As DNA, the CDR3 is TGCAGCGGAACTAGCGGGGGGGCTCTAGATACGCAGTATTTT. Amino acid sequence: CSGTSGGALDTQYF.

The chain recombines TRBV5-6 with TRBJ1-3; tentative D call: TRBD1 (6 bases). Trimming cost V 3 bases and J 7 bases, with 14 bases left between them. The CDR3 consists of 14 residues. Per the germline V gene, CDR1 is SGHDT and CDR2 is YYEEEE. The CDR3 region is CASSWWTEGNTIYF. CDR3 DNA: TGTGCCAGCAGCTGGTGGACAGAGGGGAACACCATATATTTT.

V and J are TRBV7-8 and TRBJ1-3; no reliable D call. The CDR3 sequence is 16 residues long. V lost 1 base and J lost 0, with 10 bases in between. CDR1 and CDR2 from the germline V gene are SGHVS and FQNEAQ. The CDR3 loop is CASSLVTGGSGNTIYF. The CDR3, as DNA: TGTGCCAGCAGCTTAGTTACGGGTGGCTCTGGAAACACCATATATTTT.

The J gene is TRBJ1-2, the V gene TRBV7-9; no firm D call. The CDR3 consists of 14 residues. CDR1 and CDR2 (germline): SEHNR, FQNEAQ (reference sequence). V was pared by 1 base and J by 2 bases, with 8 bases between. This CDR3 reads CASSLGAENYGYTF. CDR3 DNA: TGTGCCAGCAGCTTAGGGGCGGAAAACTATGGCTACACCTTC.

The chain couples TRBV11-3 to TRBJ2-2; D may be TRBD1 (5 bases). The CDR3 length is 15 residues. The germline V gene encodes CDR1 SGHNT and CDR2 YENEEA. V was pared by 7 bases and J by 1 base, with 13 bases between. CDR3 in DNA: TGTGCCAGCAACCATGGGGCGGTGAACACCGGGGAGCTGTTTTTT. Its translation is CASNHGAVNTGELFF.

The CDR3 spells CASSQGQDRNNEQFF. The CDR3 nucleotides read TGTGCCAGCAGCCAAGGACAGGACCGAAACAATGAGCAGTTCTTC. The chain joins TRBV3-1 (or the pseudogene TRBV3-2) to TRBJ2-1, with D perhaps matching TRBD1 (6 bases). This CDR3 is built from 15 residues. Germline lookup yields CDR1 LGHDT and CDR2 YNNKEL (reference sequence). With 1 base removed from V and 5 bases from J, the gap between germline ends came to 12 bases.

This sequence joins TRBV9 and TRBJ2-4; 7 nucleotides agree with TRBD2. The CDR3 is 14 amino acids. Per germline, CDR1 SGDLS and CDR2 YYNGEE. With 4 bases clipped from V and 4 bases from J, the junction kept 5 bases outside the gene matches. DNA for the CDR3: TGTGCCAGCAGCCCCGGGGGGACTAAAAACATTCAGTACTTC. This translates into CASSPGGTKNIQYF.

The CDR3 DNA reads TGTGCCAGCAGCTTAGGAGGGGCCCTTGAGACCCAGTACTTC. Its translation: CASSLGGALETQYF. The chain combines TRBV7-2 with TRBJ2-5; D may match TRBD1 or TRBD2 (5 bases each). The germline CDR1 and CDR2 sequences are SGHTA and FQGNSA. V dropped 1 base and J dropped 5 bases, with 11 bases sitting between them. The CDR3 has 14 amino acids.

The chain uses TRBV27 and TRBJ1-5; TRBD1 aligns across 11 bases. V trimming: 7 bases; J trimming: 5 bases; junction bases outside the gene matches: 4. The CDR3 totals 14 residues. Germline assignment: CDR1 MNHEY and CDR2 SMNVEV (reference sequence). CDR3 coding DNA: TGTGCCAGCACCTCGGGACAGGGGGATCAGCCCCAGCATTTT. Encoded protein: CASTSGQGDQPQHF.

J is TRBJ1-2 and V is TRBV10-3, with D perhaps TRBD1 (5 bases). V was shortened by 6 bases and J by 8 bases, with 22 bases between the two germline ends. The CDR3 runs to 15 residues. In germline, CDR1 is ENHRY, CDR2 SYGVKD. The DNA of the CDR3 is TGTGCCATCAGCGTATCAGGGAATACCGTTCGGGGCTACACCTTC. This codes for CAISVSGNTVRGYTF.

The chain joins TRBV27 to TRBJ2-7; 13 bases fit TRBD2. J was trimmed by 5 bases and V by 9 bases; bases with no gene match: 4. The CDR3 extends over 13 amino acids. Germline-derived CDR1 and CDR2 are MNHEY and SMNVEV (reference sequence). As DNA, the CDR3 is TGTGCCAGGGGACTAGCGGGGAGGAACGAGCAGTACTTC. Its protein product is CARGLAGRNEQYF.

CDR3 loop: CASSSYRVGNEKLFF. In nucleotides, the CDR3 is TGTGCCAGCAGTTCTTACAGGGTGGGGAATGAAAAACTGTTTTTT. The chain is built from TRBV28 and TRBJ1-4; D perhaps matches TRBD1 (6 bases). The germline gives CDR1 MDHEN, CDR2 SYDVKM. The V end was cut by 4 bases, the J end by 5 bases, with 14 bases between. CDR3 length: 15 amino acids.

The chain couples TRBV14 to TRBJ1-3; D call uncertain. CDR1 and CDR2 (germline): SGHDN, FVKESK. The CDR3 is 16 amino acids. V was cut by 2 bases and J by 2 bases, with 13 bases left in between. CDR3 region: CASSQRVVATGNTIYF. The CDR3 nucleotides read TGTGCCAGCAGCCAAAGAGTAGTTGCGACTGGAAACACCATATATTTT. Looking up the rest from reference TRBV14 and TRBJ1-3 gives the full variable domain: EAGVTQFPSHSVIEKGQTVTLRCDPISGHDNLYWYRRVMGKEIKFLLHFVKESKQDESGMPNNRFLAERTGGTYSTLKVQPAELEDSGVYFCASSQRVVATGNTIYFGEGSWLTVV.

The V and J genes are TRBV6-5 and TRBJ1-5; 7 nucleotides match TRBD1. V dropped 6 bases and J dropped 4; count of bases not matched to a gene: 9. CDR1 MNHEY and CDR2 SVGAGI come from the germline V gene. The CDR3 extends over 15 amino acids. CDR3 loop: CASSHHRGGNQPQHF. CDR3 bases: TGTGCCAGCAGCCATCACAGGGGAGGAAATCAGCCCCAGCATTTT.

CDR3 protein: CASSLVALNTEAFF. CDR3 DNA: TGTGCCAGCAGCTTGGTCGCCCTTAACACTGAAGCTTTCTTT. The V gene is TRBV5-5, the J gene TRBJ1-1; D remains ambiguous. Germline V CDR1 and CDR2: SGHKS, YYEKEE (reference sequence). Deletions cut 0 bases from V and 2 bases from J, with 8 bases between. The CDR3 is made up of 14 amino acids.

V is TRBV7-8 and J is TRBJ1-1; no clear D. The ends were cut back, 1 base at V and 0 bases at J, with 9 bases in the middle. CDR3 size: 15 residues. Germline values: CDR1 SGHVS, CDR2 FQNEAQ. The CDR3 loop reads CASSLVRIMNTEAFF. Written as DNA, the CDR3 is TGTGCCAGCAGCTTAGTACGGATCATGAACACTGAAGCTTTCTTT.

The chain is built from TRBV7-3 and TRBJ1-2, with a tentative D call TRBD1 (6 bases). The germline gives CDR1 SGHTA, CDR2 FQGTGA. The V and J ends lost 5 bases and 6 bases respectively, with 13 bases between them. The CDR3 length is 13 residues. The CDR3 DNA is TGTGCCAGCAGCCTAAGAAACAGGGATGGCTACACCTTC. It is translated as CASSLRNRDGYTF.

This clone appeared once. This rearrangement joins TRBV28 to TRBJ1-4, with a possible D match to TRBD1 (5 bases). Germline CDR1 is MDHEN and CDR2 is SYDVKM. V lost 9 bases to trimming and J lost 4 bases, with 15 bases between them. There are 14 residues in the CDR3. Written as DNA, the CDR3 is TGTGCCAGTCTGGAAGGAGGGGTTAATGAAAAACTGTTTTTT. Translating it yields CASLEGGVNEKLFF.

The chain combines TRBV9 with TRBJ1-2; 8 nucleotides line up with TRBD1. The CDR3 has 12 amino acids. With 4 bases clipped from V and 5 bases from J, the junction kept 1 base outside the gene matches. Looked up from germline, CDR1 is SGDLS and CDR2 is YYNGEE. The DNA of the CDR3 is TGTGCCAGCAGCCGGGACAGGTATGGCTACACCTTC. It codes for CASSRDRYGYTF.

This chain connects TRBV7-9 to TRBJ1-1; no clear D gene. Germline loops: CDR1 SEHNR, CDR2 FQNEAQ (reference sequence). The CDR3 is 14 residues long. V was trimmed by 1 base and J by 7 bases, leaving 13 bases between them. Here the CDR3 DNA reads TGTGCCAGCAGCTTAGGAATAGGGCAGGTTGAAGCTTTCTTT. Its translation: CASSLGIGQVEAFF.

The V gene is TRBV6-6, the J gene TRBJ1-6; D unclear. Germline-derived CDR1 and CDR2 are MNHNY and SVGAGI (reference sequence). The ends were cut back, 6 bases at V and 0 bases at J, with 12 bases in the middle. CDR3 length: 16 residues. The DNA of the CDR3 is TGTGCCAGCAGAACGGACGACACCTCCTATAATTCACCCCTCCACTTT. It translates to CASRTDDTSYNSPLHF.

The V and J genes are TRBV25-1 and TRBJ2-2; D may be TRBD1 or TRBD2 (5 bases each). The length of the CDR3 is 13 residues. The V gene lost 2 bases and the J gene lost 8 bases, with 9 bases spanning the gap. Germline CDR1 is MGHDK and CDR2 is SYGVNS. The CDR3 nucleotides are TGTGCCAGCAGTGAAGTAGGGACGGGGGAGCTGTTTTTT. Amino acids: CASSEVGTGELFF.

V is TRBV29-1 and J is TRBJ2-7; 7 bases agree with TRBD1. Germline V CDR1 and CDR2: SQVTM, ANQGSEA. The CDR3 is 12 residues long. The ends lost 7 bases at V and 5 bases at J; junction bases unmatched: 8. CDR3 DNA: TGCAGCGCCCGACAGGGAGTGGACGAGCAGTACTTC. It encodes CSARQGVDEQYF.

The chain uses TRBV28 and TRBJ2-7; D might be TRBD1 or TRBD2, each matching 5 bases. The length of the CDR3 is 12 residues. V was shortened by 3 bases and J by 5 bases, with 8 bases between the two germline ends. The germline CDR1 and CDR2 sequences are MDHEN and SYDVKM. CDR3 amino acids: CASSLRGDEQYF. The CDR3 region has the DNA TGTGCCAGCAGTTTGCGAGGGGACGAGCAGTACTTC. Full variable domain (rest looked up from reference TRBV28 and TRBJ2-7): DVKVTQSSRYLVKRTGEKVFLECVQDMDHENMFWYRQDPGLGLRLIYFSYDVKMKEKGDIPEGYSVSREKKERFSLILESASTNQTSMYLCASSLRGDEQYFGPGTRLTVT.

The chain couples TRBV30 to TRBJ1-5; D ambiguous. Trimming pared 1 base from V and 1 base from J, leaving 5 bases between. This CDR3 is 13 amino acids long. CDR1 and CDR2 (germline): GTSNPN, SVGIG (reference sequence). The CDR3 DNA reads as TGTGCCTGGAGTGCGGACAGCAATCAGCCCCAGCATTTT. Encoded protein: CAWSADSNQPQHF.

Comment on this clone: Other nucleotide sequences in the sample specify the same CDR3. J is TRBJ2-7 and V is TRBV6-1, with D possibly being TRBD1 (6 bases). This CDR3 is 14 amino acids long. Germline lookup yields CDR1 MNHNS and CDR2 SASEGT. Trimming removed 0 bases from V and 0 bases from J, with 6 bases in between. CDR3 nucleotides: TGTGCCAGCAGTGAAGCGGACAGCTCCTACGAGCAGTACTTC. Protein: CASSEADSSYEQYF.

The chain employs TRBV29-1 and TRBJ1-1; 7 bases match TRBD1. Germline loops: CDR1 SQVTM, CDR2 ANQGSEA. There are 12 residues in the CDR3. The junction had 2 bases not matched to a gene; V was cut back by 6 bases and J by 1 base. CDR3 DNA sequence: TGCAGCGTCGGACAGGCGAACACTGAAGCTTTCTTT. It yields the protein CSVGQANTEAFF.

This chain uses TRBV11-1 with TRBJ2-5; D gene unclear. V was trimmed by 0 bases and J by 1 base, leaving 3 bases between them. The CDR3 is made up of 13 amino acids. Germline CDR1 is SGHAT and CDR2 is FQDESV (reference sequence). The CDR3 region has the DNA TGTGCCAGCAGCTTAGCACCCCAAGAGACCCAGTACTTC. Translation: CASSLAPQETQYF.

The CDR3 DNA reads as TGTGCCAGCAGCTTTTTTGGTGAGCAGTTCTTC. Translating it yields CASSFFGEQFF. The V and J genes are TRBV5-8 and TRBJ2-1; D gene uncertain. Deletions cut 2 bases from V and 9 bases from J, with 6 bases between. CDR1 SGHTS and CDR2 YDEGEE come from the germline V gene. CDR3 length: 11 amino acids.